This T cell receptor (beta chain) was recorded in a study of T cells after yellow fever vaccination. Trimming stripped 4 bases from V and 6 bases from J, with 14 bases between. Germline V gene sequence: CDR1 SGHNT, CDR2 YYREEE (reference sequence). CDR3 length: 14 amino acids. TCRdb ran MiXCR on the 5' RACE reads and lists one entry per CDR3 protein. The sample includes 300,000 to 350,000 distinct CDR3 sequences, about 10% of them seen just once. The sequence was obtained from a man aged 18 to 30 who received the YFV17D yellow fever vaccine. The material sequenced was CD4+ T cells sorted from PBMCs, taken 45 days after the yellow fever booster vaccination. V and J are TRBV5-4 and TRBJ2-1; D might be TRBD2 (5 bases). Here the CDR3 DNA reads TGTGCCAGCAGCACCCCACTAAGCGGCAATGAGCAGTTCTTC. Amino acids: CASSTPLSGNEQFF.